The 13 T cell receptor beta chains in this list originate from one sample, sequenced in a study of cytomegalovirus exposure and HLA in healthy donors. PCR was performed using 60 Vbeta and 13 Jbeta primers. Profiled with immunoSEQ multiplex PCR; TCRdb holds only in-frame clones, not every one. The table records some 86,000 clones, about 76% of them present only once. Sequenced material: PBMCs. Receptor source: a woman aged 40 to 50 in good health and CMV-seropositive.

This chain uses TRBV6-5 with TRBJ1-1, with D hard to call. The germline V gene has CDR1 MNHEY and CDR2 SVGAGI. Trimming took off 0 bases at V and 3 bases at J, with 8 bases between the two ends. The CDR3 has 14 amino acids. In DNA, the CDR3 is TGTGCCAGCAGTTACTCGAAGAGATACACTGAAGCTTTCTTT. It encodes CASSYSKRYTEAFF.

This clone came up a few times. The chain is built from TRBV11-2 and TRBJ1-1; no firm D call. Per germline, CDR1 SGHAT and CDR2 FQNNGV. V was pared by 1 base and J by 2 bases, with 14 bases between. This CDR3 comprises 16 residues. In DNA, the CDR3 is TGTGCCAGCAGCTTAGTCGGGTTGAGGGCCAACACTGAAGCTTTCTTT. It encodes CASSLVGLRANTEAFF.

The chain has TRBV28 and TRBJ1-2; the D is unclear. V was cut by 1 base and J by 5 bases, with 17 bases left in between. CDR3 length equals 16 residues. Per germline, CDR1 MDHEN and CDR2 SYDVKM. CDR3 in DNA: TGTGCCAGCAGTTTATCGGGAACGGAAGAATATTATGGCTACACCTTC. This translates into CASSLSGTEEYYGYTF.

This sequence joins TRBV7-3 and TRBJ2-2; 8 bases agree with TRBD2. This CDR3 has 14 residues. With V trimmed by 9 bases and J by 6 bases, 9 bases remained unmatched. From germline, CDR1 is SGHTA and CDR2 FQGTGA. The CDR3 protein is CASTGGPSAGELFF. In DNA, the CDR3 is TGTGCCAGTACGGGGGGGCCGTCCGCCGGGGAGCTGTTTTTT.

Here the CDR3 DNA reads TGTGCCAGCAGCTTAAGGCGGGGAGATACGCAGTATTTT. This sequence encodes CASSLRRGDTQYF. The V and J genes are TRBV7-2 and TRBJ2-3; possibly TRBD2 for D (6 bases). Trimming took off 2 bases at V and 5 bases at J, with 8 bases between the two ends. The length of the CDR3 is 13 residues. Germline lookup yields CDR1 SGHTA and CDR2 FQGNSA.

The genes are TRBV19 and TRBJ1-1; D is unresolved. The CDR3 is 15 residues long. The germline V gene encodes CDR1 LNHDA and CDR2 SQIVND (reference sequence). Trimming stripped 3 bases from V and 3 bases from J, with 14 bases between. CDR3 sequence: CASSIIGDRDTEAFF. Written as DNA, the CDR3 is TGTGCCAGTAGTATCATCGGGGATCGAGACACTGAAGCTTTCTTT.

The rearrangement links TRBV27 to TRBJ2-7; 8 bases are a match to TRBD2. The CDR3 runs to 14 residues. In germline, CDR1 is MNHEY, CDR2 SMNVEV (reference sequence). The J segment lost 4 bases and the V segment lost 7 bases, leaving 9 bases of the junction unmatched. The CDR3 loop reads CASMPAGRVYEQYF. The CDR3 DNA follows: TGTGCCAGCATGCCGGCCGGGAGGGTGTACGAGCAGTACTTC.

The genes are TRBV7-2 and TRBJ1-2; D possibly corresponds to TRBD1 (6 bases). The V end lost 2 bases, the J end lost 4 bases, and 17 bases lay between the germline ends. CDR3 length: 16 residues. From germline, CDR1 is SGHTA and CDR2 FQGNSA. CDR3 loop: CASSLPPRQAFYGYTF. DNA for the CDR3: TGTGCCAGCAGCTTACCGCCCCGACAGGCCTTCTATGGCTACACCTTC. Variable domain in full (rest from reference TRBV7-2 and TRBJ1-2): GAGVSQSPSNKVTEKGKDVELRCDPISGHTALYWYRQSLGQGLEFLIYFQGNSAPDKSGLPSDRFSAERTGGSVSTLTIQRTQQEDSAVYLCASSLPPRQAFYGYTFGSGTRLTVV.

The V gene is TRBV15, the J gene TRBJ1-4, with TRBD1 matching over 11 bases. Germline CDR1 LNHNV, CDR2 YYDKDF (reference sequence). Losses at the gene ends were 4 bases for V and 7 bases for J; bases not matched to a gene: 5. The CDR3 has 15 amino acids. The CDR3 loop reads CATSTSGQGGEKLFF. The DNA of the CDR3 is TGTGCCACCAGCACCTCGGGACAGGGGGGTGAAAAACTGTTTTTT.

CDR3 coding DNA: TGCGCCAGCAGCCAAGTCAAGCGGGGGAATTACAATGAGCAGTTCTTC. Translating gives CASSQVKRGNYNEQFF. The chain uses TRBV4-1 and TRBJ2-1, with 8 bases that match TRBD2. Germline loops: CDR1 MGHRA, CDR2 YSYEKL. This CDR3 has 16 residues. Trimming cost V 1 base and J 4 bases; bases outside gene matches: 6.

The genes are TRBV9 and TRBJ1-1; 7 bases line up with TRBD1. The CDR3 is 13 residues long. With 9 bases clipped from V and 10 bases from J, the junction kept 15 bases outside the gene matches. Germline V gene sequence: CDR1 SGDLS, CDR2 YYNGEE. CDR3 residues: CAIRGAPGPRAFF. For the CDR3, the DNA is TGTGCCATCAGGGGGGCCCCAGGGCCGAGAGCTTTCTTT.

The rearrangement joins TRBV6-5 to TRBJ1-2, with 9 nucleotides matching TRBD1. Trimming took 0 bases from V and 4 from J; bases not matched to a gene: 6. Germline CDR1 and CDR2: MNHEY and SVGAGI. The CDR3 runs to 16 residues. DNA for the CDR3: TGTGCCAGCAGTTACTCTCCCGGGACAGGGACCTATGGCTACACCTTC. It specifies CASSYSPGTGTYGYTF.

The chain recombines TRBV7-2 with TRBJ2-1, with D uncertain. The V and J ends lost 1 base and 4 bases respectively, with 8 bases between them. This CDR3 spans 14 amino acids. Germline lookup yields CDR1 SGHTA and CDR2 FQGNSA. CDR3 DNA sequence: TGTGCCAGCAGCTTAGGAGGTTTTTACAATGAGCAGTTCTTC. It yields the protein CASSLGGFYNEQFF.